This TCR beta chain was recovered during a study of Ad26.COV2.S vaccination and SARS-CoV-2 variants. Across the study: Doses of Ad26.COV2.S were injected into muscle once or twice, 56 days apart.

Treatment here: some 19 received Ad26.COV2.S at low or high dose, single or two shots; several received placebo; per-sample allocation not given. Following the first vaccine or placebo injection, samples were taken on day 63. The CDR3 is 16 amino acids. CDR1 and CDR2 (germline): MGHRA, YSYEKL. Trimming cost V 1 base and J 3 bases; bases outside gene matches: 8. The method was immunoSEQ multiplex PCR; TCRdb's version includes in-frame clones alone and lacks a portion of them. The sample lists about 370,000 clones, roughly 90% occurring once. Sequenced here: peripheral blood, sampled in a trial of Ad26.COV2.S vaccine versus placebo. This TCR came from a person between 18 and 60 years old who received the Ad26.COV2.S COVID-19 vaccine or a placebo. The chain joins TRBV4-1 to TRBJ2-7; 8 bases line up with TRBD2. Written as DNA, the CDR3 is TGCGCCAGCAGCCAAGTCACCGGGAGGGGGAACTACGAGCAGTACTTC. This gives the protein CASSQVTGRGNYEQYF.